This T cell receptor (beta chain) derives from a study of T cells in Graves' hyperthyroidism and ophthalmopathy. Findings and limits, study-wide: Most thyroid clonotypes that were expanded above 0.001 also turned up in blood.

Amplification of TCR beta CDR3 regions was performed using RNA transcripts as template. The study used the HTBI primer set for a first-round RT-PCR of the TCR CDR3. TCRdb reanalysed the multiplex PCR reads using MiXCR and keeps one entry per CDR3 protein. The profile covers approximately 510,000 distinct CDR3 sequences, with 35% to 50% appearing a single time and about 45% taken by the ten largest. On this clonotype itself: Its specificity is unknown.

Germline V gene sequence: CDR1 LNHDA, CDR2 SQIVND (reference sequence). Trimming left V 3 bases short and J 5 bases short, with 10 bases between. The CDR3 is 13 residues long. The study based diagnoses on clinical symptoms, serum thyroxine and TRAb, thyroid ultrasound and orbital computed tomography. This TCR came from an adult woman with Graves' disease, either hyperthyroidism or ophthalmopathy (not recorded which). This chain joins TRBV19 and TRBJ1-1; no clear D gene. Sequencing was carried out using peripheral blood or thyroid tissue (not recorded which). CDR3 region: CASSIYGITEAFF. In DNA, the CDR3 is TGTGCCAGTAGTATCTATGGGATTACTGAAGCTTTCTTT. The full variable domain, its missing parts supplied by reference TRBV19 and TRBJ1-1, is DGGITQSPKYLFRKEGQNVTLSCEQNLNHDAMYWYRQDPGQGLRLIYYSQIVNDFQKGDIAEGYSVSREKKESFPLTVTSAQKNPTAFYLCASSIYGITEAFFGQGTRLTVV.